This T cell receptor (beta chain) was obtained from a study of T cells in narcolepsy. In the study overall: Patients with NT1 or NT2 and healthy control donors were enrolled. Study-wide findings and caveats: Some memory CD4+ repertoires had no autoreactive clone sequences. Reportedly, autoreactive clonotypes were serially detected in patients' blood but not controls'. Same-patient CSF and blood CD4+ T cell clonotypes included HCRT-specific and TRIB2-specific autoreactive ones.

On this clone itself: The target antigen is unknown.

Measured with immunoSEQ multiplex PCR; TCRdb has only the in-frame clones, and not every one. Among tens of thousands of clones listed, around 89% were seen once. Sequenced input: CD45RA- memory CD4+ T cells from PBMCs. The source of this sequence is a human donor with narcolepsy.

The CDR3: CASSLGGEGNTEAFF. Here the CDR3 DNA reads TGTGCCAGCAGCTTAGGGGGGGAAGGGAACACTGAAGCTTTCTTT. This chain uses TRBV11-3 with TRBJ1-1, with D perhaps TRBD1 (5 bases). This CDR3 is 15 amino acids long. Trimming took 1 base from V and 1 from J, leaving 10 bases between them. Germline values: CDR1 SGHNT, CDR2 YENEEA.